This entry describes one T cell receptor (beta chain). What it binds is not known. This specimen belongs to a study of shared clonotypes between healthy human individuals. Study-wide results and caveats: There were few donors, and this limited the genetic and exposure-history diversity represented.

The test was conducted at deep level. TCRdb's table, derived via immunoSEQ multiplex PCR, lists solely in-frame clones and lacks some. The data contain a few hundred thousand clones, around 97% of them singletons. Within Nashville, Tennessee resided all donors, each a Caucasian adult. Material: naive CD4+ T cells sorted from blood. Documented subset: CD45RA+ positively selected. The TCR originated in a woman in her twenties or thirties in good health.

In DNA form, the CDR3 reads TGTGCCAGCACACTGAATACCAGGGGGTTAGGAGATACGCAGTATTTT. Protein sequence: CASTLNTRGLGDTQYF. The rearrangement uses TRBV2 and TRBJ2-3; 7 nucleotides match TRBD1. Germline CDR1 SNHLY, CDR2 FYNNEI. With 7 bases clipped from V and 5 bases from J, the junction kept 15 bases outside the gene matches. The CDR3 is 16 residues long.